This TCR delta chain is drawn from a study of gamma-delta chains in newborns, infants, children. The overall study: Polyclonal expansion of innate γδ T cells after birth follows microbial exposure.

A few counts support this clone. This likely reflects a read error, since a far larger clone is one base away. TCRdb reapplied CATT to the reads. The sample lists fewer than 6,000 delta-chain clones; about a fifth were seen once. V lost 3 bases and J lost 5; bases outside the gene matches: 16. This CDR3 has 18 amino acids. Germline CDR1 and CDR2: GEAIGNYY and EKD. The sequencing sample was made of blood. The genes are TRDV2 and TRDJ1; TRDD3 matches 11 bases. Germline matching of the DNA provided the J gene here, since TCRdb leaves it blank. This TCR came from a child who was a newborn, infant or young child, either healthy, febrile or measles-vaccinated (not recorded which). CDR3 sequence (DNA): TGTGCCTGTGACTGCCTAACTGGGGGATATCCACCTCAGGATAAACTCATCTTT. Its translation is CACDCLTGGYPPQDKLIF.